A selection of T cell receptor beta chains follows, all from one sample in a study of identical twins. One entry per CDR3 protein, called by TCRdb with MiXCR from the 5' RACE reads. This table has 600,000 to 850,000 distinct CDR3 sequences, 15% to 20% appearing once. These data were likewise used in another study, on T cells expressing NK-cell markers.

What was sequenced was PBMCs. Receptors were obtained from a woman under 30 in good health. Each CDR3 is given with its conserved first and last residue. The order of the fields is D gene, clone size, V gene, J gene, CDR3 protein, CDR3 DNA. The D gene is left open where the match is weak. Clone sizes are given selectively: once, few, many, or a class where the clone is expanded.

>-|few|TRBV29-1|TRBJ2-5
CSVVRGSGETQYF
TGCAGCGTTGTTAGGGGGAGCGGAGAGACCCAGTACTTC
>TRBD2|few|TRBV6-7|TRBJ2-1
CASSYSYVGLAGEVQFF
TGTGCCAGCAGTTACTCTTATGTGGGACTAGCGGGAGAAGTGCAGTTCTTC
>-|few|TRBV6-6|TRBJ2-7
CASKAGGLYEQYF
TGTGCCAGCAAGGCAGGGGGGCTCTACGAGCAGTACTTC
>-|-|TRBV5-1|TRBJ1-2
CASSLNDGNYGYTF
TGCGCCAGCAGCTTGAATGACGGAAACTATGGCTACACCTTC
>-|few|TRBV5-1|TRBJ1-1
CASRERSTEAFF
TGCGCCAGCAGGGAGAGGTCCACTGAAGCTTTCTTT
>TRBD1|few|TRBV12-3/TRBV12-4|TRBJ2-7
CASTPGAGQGIHEQYF
TGTGCCAGCACCCCTGGGGCCGGACAGGGGATCCACGAGCAGTACTTC
>TRBD2|-|TRBV30|TRBJ2-1
CAWNSGTGGPHEQFF
TGTGCCTGGAACTCCGGAACGGGAGGGCCCCATGAGCAGTTCTTC
>-|-|TRBV7-2|TRBJ1-1
CASNKGPDMNTEAFF
TGTGCCAGCAACAAGGGACCGGACATGAACACTGAAGCTTTCTTT
>-|-|TRBV20-1|TRBJ2-5
CSAGIMGAMETQYF
TGCAGTGCTGGGATCATGGGAGCAATGGAGACCCAGTACTTC
>-|few|TRBV12-3/TRBV12-4|TRBJ1-2
CASSLNLRGSGYTF
TGTGCCAGCAGCTTGAACCTCAGGGGCTCTGGCTACACCTTC
>-|few|TRBV7-2|TRBJ2-3
CASSPLSQGGTQYF
TGTGCCAGCAGCCCTCTCAGCCAAGGTGGTACGCAGTATTTT